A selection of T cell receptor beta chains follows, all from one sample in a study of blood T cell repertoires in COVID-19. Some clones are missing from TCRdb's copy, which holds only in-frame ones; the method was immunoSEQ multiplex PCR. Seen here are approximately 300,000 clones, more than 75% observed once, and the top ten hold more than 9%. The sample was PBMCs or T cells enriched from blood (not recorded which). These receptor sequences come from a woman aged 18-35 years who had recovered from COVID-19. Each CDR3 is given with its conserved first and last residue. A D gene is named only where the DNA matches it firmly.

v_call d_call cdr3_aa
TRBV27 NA CASSLGRGTGINEQFF
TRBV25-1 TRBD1 CASSGTGESQPQHF
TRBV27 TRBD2 CASSLQRATSGWDTQYF
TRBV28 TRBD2 CASNPGRENIQYF
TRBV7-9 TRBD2 CASTGGRGEERFF
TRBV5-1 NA CASSPGGETQYF
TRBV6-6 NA CASMLAGRTGNTIYF
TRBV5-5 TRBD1 CASSYGTGGEQYF
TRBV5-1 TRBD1 CASSLQGAQDTEAFF
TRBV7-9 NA CASSLADIYGYTF
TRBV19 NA CASSILQDPLTEAFF
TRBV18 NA CASTDFSYNEQFF
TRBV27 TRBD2 CASSRGRGGPYNEQFF
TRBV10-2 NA CASSEGPGGAFF
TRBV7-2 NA CASSANGETQYF
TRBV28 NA CASRVTANYGYTF
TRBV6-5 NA CASRKETGSPLHF
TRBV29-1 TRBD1 CSVSKGQGEGTDTQYF
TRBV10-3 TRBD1 CAIMEDRGEETQYF
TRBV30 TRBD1 CASQTGLNDGYTF
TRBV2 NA CASRSHGSGANVLTF
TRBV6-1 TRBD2 CASSEGTSTDTQYF
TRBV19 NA CASRLTSISLEGYTF
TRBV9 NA CASSVDPLEEGGKDTQYF
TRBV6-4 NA CASSVGGFSTDTQYF
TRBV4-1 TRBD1 CASSHLRGTGGLRNEKLFF
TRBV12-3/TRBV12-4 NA CASSLFRGTEAFF
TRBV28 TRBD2 CASSPYGLAGKGGYEQYF
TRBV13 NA CASSTNNRREEGYGYTF
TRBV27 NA CASRQTAEPQHF
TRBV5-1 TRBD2 CASSFLAGGGLGDTQYF
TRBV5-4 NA CASSSPTSYEQYF
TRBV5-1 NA CASSLGGIRTDTQYF
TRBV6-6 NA CASATNALSTDTQYF
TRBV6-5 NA CASSNTGNTQYF
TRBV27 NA CASSTGTNQPQHF
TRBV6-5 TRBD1 CASRVTGDNSPLHF
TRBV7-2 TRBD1 CASSRPGQSYEQYF
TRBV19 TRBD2 CASSIGKSSGYYNEQFF
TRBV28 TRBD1 CASRAGTVHPFF
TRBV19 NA CASSISPWGSNTEAFF
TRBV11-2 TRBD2 CASSLAISGRKAGELFF
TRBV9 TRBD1 CASSVEGTATGELFF
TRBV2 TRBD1 CASSELQWDSAGISPLHF
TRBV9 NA CASSVAGYGYTF